The 14 T cell receptor beta chains given below trace back to one sample, sequenced in a study of T cell clonotyping in hematopoietic cell transplantation. Sequenced by immunoSEQ multiplex PCR; TCRdb stores in-frame clones only, minus some. The sample includes 15,000 or so clones, approximately 84% of them seen just once. The starting material was PBMCs, obtained 100 days after allogeneic stem cell transplant. The receptors derive from a male patient aged 45-59 years who had an allogeneic stem cell transplant from an unrelated donor, so T cells may come from the graft donor. Some clones in this sample may be carry-over from other donors' samples.

V and J are TRBV19 and TRBJ2-1; D unresolved. V dropped 1 base and J dropped 4 bases, with 11 bases sitting between them. Germline V gene data show CDR1 as LNHDA and CDR2 as SQIVND (reference sequence). The CDR3 length is 15 residues. As DNA, the CDR3 is TGTGCCAGTAGTATAGGAAGGAACGAATACAATGAGCAGTTCTTC. The encoded protein is CASSIGRNEYNEQFF.

The rearrangement joins TRBV7-6 to TRBJ1-2, with no clear D. V lost 1 base, J lost 1 base, and 4 bases lay in between. Germline V gives CDR1 SGHVS, CDR2 FNYEAQ. The CDR3 is 13 residues long. As DNA, the CDR3 is TGTGCCAGCAGCTTAGACAGTAACTATGGCTACACCTTC. Its protein is CASSLDSNYGYTF.

This chain joins TRBV10-3 and TRBJ2-1; TRBD2 matches at 12 bases. Germline-derived CDR1 and CDR2 are ENHRY and SYGVKD. The ends lost 11 bases at V and 7 bases at J; junction bases unmatched: 6. The CDR3 runs to 13 residues. This chain's CDR3 is CAESSGGDNEQFF. The CDR3 nucleotides are TGTGCCGAATCTAGCGGGGGGGATAATGAGCAGTTCTTC.

The DNA for the CDR3 is TGTGCCAGCAGTTACCCGACAGGGGGTAATTCACCCCTCCACTTT. Protein: CASSYPTGGNSPLHF. The gene calls are TRBV6-8 and TRBJ1-6; 9 bases are shared with TRBD1. Trimming cost V 2 bases and J 6 bases; bases outside gene matches: 2. This CDR3 comprises 15 residues. In germline, CDR1 is MNHGY, CDR2 SAAAGT.

This clone was found a few times. This sequence joins TRBV5-1 and TRBJ1-1, with a weak D call TRBD1 (6 bases). Trimming cost V 2 bases and J 6 bases, with 14 bases left between them. The germline gives CDR1 SGHRS, CDR2 YFSETQ. The CDR3 loop spans 14 amino acids. In DNA, the CDR3 is TGCGCCAGCAGCTTAGGGGGGGGAATCTCTGAAGCTTTCTTT. Translating it yields CASSLGGGISEAFF.

In DNA, the CDR3 is TGTGCCAGCAGTTACCAGCCTAGCGGCTCCTACGAGCAGTACTTC. It codes for CASSYQPSGSYEQYF. The J gene is TRBJ2-7, the V gene TRBV6-6; 7 bases map to TRBD2. The junction had 4 bases not matched to a gene; V was cut back by 2 bases and J by 0 bases. CDR3 length: 15 amino acids. Germline V gives CDR1 MNHNY, CDR2 SVGAGI (reference sequence).

The chain is built from TRBV4-1 and TRBJ1-2; D gene unclear. CDR3 length: 15 residues. Germline CDR1 reads MGHRA; CDR2 reads YSYEKL. V gave up 4 bases and J gave up 2 bases, with 14 bases separating them. This CDR3 is CASSREEGYNYGYTF. CDR3 DNA sequence: TGCGCCAGCAGCCGAGAAGAGGGTTACAACTATGGCTACACCTTC.

The CDR3 protein is CSARGGSTEAFF. DNA of the CDR3: TGCAGCGCCCGGGGGGGGTCCACTGAAGCTTTCTTT. The chain couples TRBV29-1 to TRBJ1-1; TRBD1 is a possible D gene (5 bases). Looked up from germline, CDR1 is SQVTM and CDR2 is ANQGSEA. This CDR3 has 12 residues. Trimming took off 7 bases at V and 4 bases at J, with 13 bases between the two ends.

In DNA form, the CDR3 reads TGTGCCAGCATCCCTTTCCGAGCTTCCGCTAATAGCAATCAGCCCCAGCATTTT. Protein product: CASIPFRASANSNQPQHF. The chain employs TRBV28 and TRBJ1-5; no clear D. The ends were cut back, 7 bases at V and 0 bases at J, with 22 bases in the middle. The CDR3 is made up of 18 amino acids. The germline CDR1 and CDR2 sequences are MDHEN and SYDVKM.

The chain carries TRBV5-8 and TRBJ1-5; no clear D gene. This CDR3 comprises 12 residues. Trimming cost V 5 bases and J 6 bases, with 9 bases left between them. Germline V gene data show CDR1 as SGHTS and CDR2 as YDEGEE. DNA of the CDR3: TGTGCCAGCAGGCCGCGGGGTCAGCCCCAGCATTTT. This gives the protein CASRPRGQPQHF.

V is TRBV6-1 and J is TRBJ1-3; D not resolved. V was clipped by 3 bases and J by 3 bases, with 15 bases between them. Germline V gene sequence: CDR1 MNHNS, CDR2 SASEGT. The CDR3 extends over 16 amino acids. The CDR3: CASSEFSATIGNTIYF. The DNA for the CDR3 is TGTGCCAGCAGTGAGTTTTCCGCTACTATTGGAAACACCATATATTTT.

The V gene is TRBV5-6, the J gene TRBJ2-3; the D is unclear. Trimming took off 1 base at V and 2 bases at J, with 8 bases between the two ends. The germline CDR1 and CDR2 sequences are SGHDT and YYEEEE. This CDR3 spans 14 amino acids. This chain's CDR3 is CASSLYPHTDTQYF. The CDR3 region has the DNA TGTGCCAGCAGCTTGTATCCCCACACAGATACGCAGTATTTT.

This clone was observed once. V gene TRBV5-5 combines with J gene TRBJ2-7, with TRBD1 matching 8 bases. J gave up 0 bases and V 3 bases, and 5 bases lay outside the gene matches. From germline, CDR1 is SGHKS and CDR2 YYEKEE (reference sequence). The CDR3 has 15 amino acids. As DNA, the CDR3 is TGTGCCAGCAGCTCCCGGACAGGGAGCTCCTACGAGCAGTACTTC. It yields the protein CASSSRTGSSYEQYF.

CDR3 in amino acids: CASSDSQAGDYTDTQYF. CDR3 sequence (DNA): TGCGCCAGCAGTGATTCTCAGGCGGGAGACTACACAGATACGCAGTATTTT. The gene calls are TRBV10-1 and TRBJ2-3; 7 bases map to TRBD2. The length of the CDR3 is 17 residues. Germline V lookup: CDR1 WNHNN, CDR2 SYGVQD (reference sequence). Trimming cost V 3 bases and J 2 bases; bases outside gene matches: 11.